The 25 T cell receptor beta chains listed next were all sequenced from one sample in a study of blood T cell repertoires in COVID-19. Profiled with immunoSEQ multiplex PCR; TCRdb holds only in-frame clones, not every one. The table includes some 120,000 clones, roughly 90% detected once. The sample was peripheral blood. The receptors were gathered from a man aged 45-65 years with acute or convalescent COVID-19.

CDR3 region: CASSPLRGGNNQPQHF. The DNA for the CDR3 is TGTGCCAGCAGCCCCCTGCGGGGGGGAAACAATCAGCCCCAGCATTTT. The V gene is TRBV7-6, the J gene TRBJ1-5; perhaps TRBD1 as D (5 bases). This CDR3 is built from 16 residues. The V end lost 5 bases, the J end lost 3 bases, and 17 bases lay between the germline ends. CDR1 and CDR2 from the germline V gene are SGHVS and FNYEAQ.

This chain links TRBV4-3 with TRBJ2-1; TRBD1 matches 11 bases. J gave up 9 bases and V 0 bases, and 7 bases lay outside the gene matches. Looked up from germline, CDR1 is LGHNA and CDR2 is YSLEER. CDR3 length: 16 amino acids. DNA for the CDR3: TGCGCCAGCAGCCAAGACCCGGACAGGGGGCTAGTTGAGCAGTTCTTC. Protein: CASSQDPDRGLVEQFF.

This chain links TRBV30 with TRBJ1-5; 9 nucleotides match TRBD1. Germline V gene data show CDR1 as GTSNPN and CDR2 as SVGIG (reference sequence). V dropped 0 bases and J dropped 6; count of bases not matched to a gene: 6. The CDR3 runs 15 residues. The CDR3 here is CAWSVLTGGGQPQHF. The CDR3 region has the DNA TGTGCCTGGAGTGTACTAACAGGGGGCGGTCAGCCCCAGCATTTT.

The gene calls are TRBV3-1 (or the pseudogene TRBV3-2) and TRBJ2-7; D call uncertain. V shed 0 bases and J shed 5 bases, with 8 bases lying between them. CDR1 LGHDT and CDR2 YNNKEL come from the germline V gene (reference sequence). The CDR3 sequence is 13 residues long. CDR3 nucleotides: TGTGCCAGCAGCCAAGACCTAATTGACGAGCAGTACTTC. Protein product: CASSQDLIDEQYF.

J is TRBJ2-1 and V is TRBV3-1 (or the pseudogene TRBV3-2); TRBD2 might be the D (5 bases). Germline values: CDR1 LGHDT, CDR2 YNNKEL (reference sequence). With 7 bases removed from V and 0 bases from J, the gap between germline ends came to 7 bases. The CDR3 is made up of 13 amino acids. The CDR3, as DNA: TGTGCCAGCAATCGGGGCTCCTACAATGAGCAGTTCTTC. Protein product: CASNRGSYNEQFF.

This clone has only one observation. The DNA for the CDR3 is TGTGCCAGCAGCGAAAGACAGGGCTGGAATTCACCCCTCCACTTT. This gives the protein CASSERQGWNSPLHF. This chain joins TRBV5-4 and TRBJ1-6, with 7 bases fitting TRBD1. The germline gives CDR1 SGHNT, CDR2 YYREEE (reference sequence). The CDR3 consists of 15 residues. J was trimmed by 7 bases and V by 4 bases; bases with no gene match: 8.

The rearrangement uses TRBV12-3 or TRBV12-4 and TRBJ1-1; D remains unclear. V lost 7 bases and J lost 1, with 7 bases in between. The CDR3 consists of 12 residues. CDR3 loop: CASMRGNTEAFF. The CDR3 nucleotides read TGTGCCAGCATGCGGGGGAACACTGAAGCTTTCTTT.

The chain couples TRBV2 to TRBJ1-2; D is undetermined. V was cut by 7 bases and J by 0 bases, with 12 bases left in between. The length of the CDR3 is 14 residues. Germline assignment: CDR1 SNHLY and CDR2 FYNNEI. CDR3 coding DNA: TGTGCCAGCACCGTTAGATTTTCTAACTATGGCTACACCTTC. As protein: CASTVRFSNYGYTF.

A word on this clone: No conserved phenylalanine or tryptophan is present at the end of the CDR3, so a read error is the likely explanation. The DNA is left out, because the CDR3 cannot be placed on it with certainty; the CDR3 is given as TCRdb lists it. CDR3 protein: CASKSYRTAVCV. The genes are TRBV4-1 and TRBJ1-6; TRBD1 is the table's D call, not checked against the DNA. The germline gives CDR1 MGHRA, CDR2 YSYEKL. The CDR3 is 12 residues long, ends included.

The chain recombines TRBV19 with TRBJ2-3, with D hard to call. The germline CDR1 and CDR2 sequences are LNHDA and SQIVND (reference sequence). V was pared by 4 bases and J by 1 base, with 9 bases between. The CDR3 has 14 amino acids. The CDR3 spells CASSTPSGTDTQYF. CDR3 nucleotides: TGTGCCAGTAGTACACCCAGCGGCACAGATACGCAGTATTTT.

J is TRBJ2-7 and V is TRBV11-2; 10 bases map to TRBD1. Per the germline V gene, CDR1 is SGHAT and CDR2 is FQNNGV. Trimming removed 0 bases from V and 7 bases from J; junction bases left unmatched: 6. CDR3 length equals 15 residues. The CDR3 DNA is TGTGCCAGCAGCTTAGAGGACGGGACAGGGGATGAGCAGTACTTC. This sequence encodes CASSLEDGTGDEQYF.

The CDR3 DNA sequence: TGTGCCAGCAGCCCCTCCGTGGGGGGGGGAGCAGGGTATACGCAGTATTTT. This encodes CASSPSVGGGAGYTQYF. The J gene is TRBJ2-3, the V gene TRBV5-4; TRBD2 matches 7 bases. Looked up from germline, CDR1 is SGHNT and CDR2 is YYREEE (reference sequence). The CDR3 length is 17 residues. V lost 4 bases and J lost 7; bases outside the gene matches: 18. Complete variable domain (other parts from reference TRBV5-4 and TRBJ2-3): ETGVTQSPTHLIKTRGQQVTLRCSSQSGHNTVSWYQQALGQGPQFIFQYYREEENGRGNFPPRFSGLQFPNYSSELNVNALELDDSALYLCASSPSVGGGAGYTQYFGPGTRLTVL.

This clone was detected many times. This specimen includes other DNA sequences encoding the same CDR3. The chain employs TRBV6-5 and TRBJ2-2; 11 nucleotides match TRBD2. V dropped 4 bases and J dropped 4; count of bases not matched to a gene: 5. CDR1 is MNHEY, CDR2 SVGAGI, per germline. This CDR3 comprises 16 residues. The CDR3 reads CASSSLAGGSTGELFF. The CDR3 bases are TGTGCCAGCAGTTCCTTAGCGGGAGGGAGCACCGGGGAGCTGTTTTTT.

The chain uses TRBV6-5 and TRBJ1-5; 7 bases line up with TRBD1. The V segment lost 6 bases and the J segment 7 bases; nucleotides outside the gene matches: 9. From germline, CDR1 is MNHEY and CDR2 SVGAGI. This CDR3 is 14 amino acids long. The CDR3 sequence is CASSLTGDNQPQHF. The CDR3 DNA sequence: TGTGCCAGCAGCCTCACAGGGGATAACCAGCCCCAGCATTTT.

The V gene is TRBV11-3, the J gene TRBJ1-5; D unresolved. The CDR3 contains 13 residues. Per the germline V gene, CDR1 is SGHNT and CDR2 is YENEEA. Trimming took off 4 bases at V and 4 bases at J, with 8 bases between the two ends. This CDR3 reads CASSSGLNQPQHF. In nucleotides, the CDR3 is TGTGCCAGCAGCTCCGGACTGAATCAGCCCCAGCATTTT.

This clone was observed once. This chain joins TRBV24-1 and TRBJ2-7, with D perhaps TRBD1 (6 bases). This CDR3 region has 14 residues. Germline assignment: CDR1 KGHDR and CDR2 SFDVKD. Trimming removed 9 bases from V and 0 bases from J, with 14 bases in between. The CDR3 loop is CATQRYRVSYEQYF. The CDR3 DNA follows: TGTGCCACCCAACGCTACAGGGTCTCCTACGAGCAGTACTTC.

The chain recombines TRBV7-8 with TRBJ1-1; possibly TRBD1 for D (5 bases). Germline assignment: CDR1 SGHVS and CDR2 FQNEAQ. Trimming shortened V by 3 bases and J by 0 bases, and 14 bases separated the two germline ends. This CDR3 has 16 residues. CDR3 in amino acids: CASSFARQFMNTEAFF. CDR3 in DNA: TGTGCCAGCAGCTTCGCTAGACAGTTTATGAACACTGAAGCTTTCTTT.

This clone appeared once. The V and J genes are TRBV19 and TRBJ2-3, with 7 positions matching TRBD1. The V and J ends lost 9 bases and 2 bases, in that order; junction bases with no gene match: 8. The germline CDR1 and CDR2 sequences are LNHDA and SQIVND (reference sequence). The CDR3 is 14 residues long. The CDR3 protein is CASRRTGNTDTQYF. CDR3 nucleotide sequence: TGTGCCAGCCGAAGGACAGGAAACACAGATACGCAGTATTTT.

J is TRBJ2-7 and V is TRBV5-4, with 7 bases that match TRBD2. The J segment lost 2 bases and the V segment lost 4 bases, leaving 6 bases of the junction unmatched. Germline CDR1 SGHNT, CDR2 YYREEE (reference sequence). The CDR3 is made up of 14 amino acids. In DNA form, the CDR3 reads TGTGCCAGCAGCGTGCCGGGGGGAACCTACGAGCAGTACTTC. Amino acids: CASSVPGGTYEQYF.

A single count supports this clone. The V call is TRBV6-5, the J call TRBJ1-2, with 9 bases lining up with TRBD1. CDR1 MNHEY and CDR2 SVGAGI come from the germline V gene. With V trimmed by 6 bases and J by 3 bases, 5 bases remained unmatched. CDR3 length: 14 amino acids. CDR3: CASRRTGADYGYTF. The CDR3 DNA reads TGTGCCAGCAGGCGGACAGGGGCTGACTATGGCTACACCTTC.

The chain employs TRBV3-1 (or the pseudogene TRBV3-2) and TRBJ1-2, with unresolved D. Germline lookup yields CDR1 LGHDT and CDR2 YNNKEL (reference sequence). Trimming took off 4 bases at V and 5 bases at J, with 17 bases between the two ends. There are 15 residues in the CDR3. This chain's CDR3 is CASSRNPQEAYGYTF. The CDR3 coding sequence is TGTGCCAGCAGCCGTAATCCGCAGGAGGCATATGGCTACACCTTC.

The V and J genes are TRBV12-3 or TRBV12-4 and TRBJ2-1; D is ambiguous. Trimming stripped 7 bases from V and 5 bases from J, with 12 bases between. The length of the CDR3 is 13 residues. As DNA, the CDR3 is TGTGCCAGCACCGCGCGGCGGAACAATGAGCAGTTCTTC. This encodes CASTARRNNEQFF.

This clone appeared a few times. The same CDR3 also results from other DNA sequences found in this sample. The V gene is TRBV19, the J gene TRBJ1-5, with 11 bases identical to TRBD1. Germline V gene data show CDR1 as LNHDA and CDR2 as SQIVND (reference sequence). The CDR3 extends over 13 amino acids. V dropped 9 bases and J dropped 7; count of bases not matched to a gene: 5. The CDR3 bases are TGTGCCAGCGGACAGGGGGCGCAGCAGCCCCAGCATTTT. Its protein is CASGQGAQQPQHF.

The chain couples TRBV11-2 to TRBJ1-1; D is perhaps TRBD1 (6 bases). This CDR3 region has 13 residues. Trimming removed 5 bases at V and 9 bases at J, with 16 bases between. The V gene's germline CDR1 is SGHAT and CDR2 FQNNGV. CDR3 residues: CASSPLRGRQAFF. The CDR3 bases are TGTGCCAGCAGCCCCCTCAGGGGTAGGCAAGCTTTCTTT.

The V gene is TRBV7-9, the J gene TRBJ2-3, with 7 bases that match TRBD2. The CDR3 covers 15 residues. With V trimmed by 4 bases and J by 2 bases, 6 bases remained unmatched. Germline CDR1 SEHNR, CDR2 FQNEAQ (reference sequence). CDR3 coding DNA: TGTGCCAGCAGCTCACAAGCGGGGTCCACAGATACGCAGTATTTT. It encodes CASSSQAGSTDTQYF.